This T cell receptor (beta chain) was retrieved from a study of vaccination and CD4 T cells after COVID-19. Overall study context: Convalescent donors totaled six males and four females, including two who were Hispanic. Median time from second vaccine dose to sampling was 72 days (14 to 241). General observations from the study: The study sampled relatively few convalescent patients and omitted early post-infection timepoints.

The Oncomine TCR Beta short-read assay was applied to DNA of cultured CD4+ T cells. TCRdb processed the PCR reads anew with MiXCR; each CDR3 protein has one entry. This table has 15,000 to 20,000 distinct CDR3 sequences, less than 60% appearing once. Remarks on this clonotype: Its antigen is unknown.

Documented treatment: roughly 11-day PBMC culture with coronavirus spike peptide pools or control peptides (ViraFEST assay). T cells were expanded with peptide pools, and expanded clonotypes were identified by TCR sequencing. Sequencing was done on a sample of CD4+ T cells from blood, cultured in vitro. This clonotype was obtained from a human donor who had recovered from COVID-19.

CDR3 DNA sequence: TGTGCCAGCAGCGCCGGACAGGTACTAAGCTCTGGAAACACCATATATTTT. It codes for CASSAGQVLSSGNTIYF. The chain recombines TRBV9 with TRBJ1-3, with 7 bases lining up with TRBD1. Losses at the gene ends were 3 bases for V and 0 bases for J; bases not matched to a gene: 9. Per the germline V gene, CDR1 is SGDLS and CDR2 is YYNGEE. This CDR3 contains 17 residues.